This T cell receptor beta chain was captured by sequencing in a study of cytomegalovirus exposure and HLA in healthy donors. Concerning this clone: Its antigen is as yet unknown.

The CDR3 has 15 residues. The germline CDR1 and CDR2 sequences are MNHEY and SMNVEV (reference sequence). The V end was cut by 3 bases, the J end by 1 base, with 12 bases between. The PCR made use of 60 Vbeta and 13 Jbeta primers. The table came from immunoSEQ multiplex PCR; TCRdb's copy has only in-frame clones and leaves some out. The sample includes 95,000 to 100,000 clones, more than 70% of them seen just once. Overall study findings and caveats: TRBV6-2, TRBV6-3 and other indistinguishable V segments were excluded. Prediction of most subjects' HLA-A and HLA-B alleles by TCR beta sequences was reportedly accurate. A later analysis reported that several of the most significant clusters appeared to be linked to common viral pathogens, among them Epstein-Barr virus.

The receptor's source is a man aged 25 to 40 in good health and CMV-seronegative. The rearrangement joins TRBV27 to TRBJ1-2; D uncertain. Sequenced input: PBMCs. CDR3 in amino acids: CASSLSSGGNYGYTF. The CDR3 coding sequence is TGTGCCAGCAGTTTGTCTTCCGGAGGTAACTATGGCTACACCTTC.